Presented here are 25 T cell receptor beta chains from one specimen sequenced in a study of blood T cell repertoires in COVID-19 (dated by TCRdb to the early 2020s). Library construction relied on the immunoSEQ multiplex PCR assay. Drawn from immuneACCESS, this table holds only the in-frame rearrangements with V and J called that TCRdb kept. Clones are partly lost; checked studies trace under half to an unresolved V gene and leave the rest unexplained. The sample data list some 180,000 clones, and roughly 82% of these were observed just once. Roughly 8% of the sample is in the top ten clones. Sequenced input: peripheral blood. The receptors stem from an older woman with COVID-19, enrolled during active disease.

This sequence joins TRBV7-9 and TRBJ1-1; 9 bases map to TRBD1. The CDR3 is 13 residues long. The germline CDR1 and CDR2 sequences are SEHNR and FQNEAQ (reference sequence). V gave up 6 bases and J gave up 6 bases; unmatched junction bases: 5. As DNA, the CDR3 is TGTGCCAGCAGGATACAGGGGGCCTCTGAAGCTTTCTTT. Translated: CASRIQGASEAFF.

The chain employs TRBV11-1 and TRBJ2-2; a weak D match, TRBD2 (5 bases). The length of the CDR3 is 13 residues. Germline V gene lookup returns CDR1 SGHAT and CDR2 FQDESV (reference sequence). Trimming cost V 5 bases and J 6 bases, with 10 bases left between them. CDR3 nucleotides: TGTGCCAGCAGCCCCGGACTGGCCGGGGAGCTGTTTTTT. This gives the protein CASSPGLAGELFF.

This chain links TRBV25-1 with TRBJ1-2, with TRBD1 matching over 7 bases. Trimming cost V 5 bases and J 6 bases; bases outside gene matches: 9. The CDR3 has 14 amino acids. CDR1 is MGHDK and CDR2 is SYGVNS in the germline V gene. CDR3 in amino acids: CASSQRQGIHGYTF. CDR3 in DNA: TGTGCCAGCAGTCAGAGACAGGGTATCCATGGCTACACCTTC.

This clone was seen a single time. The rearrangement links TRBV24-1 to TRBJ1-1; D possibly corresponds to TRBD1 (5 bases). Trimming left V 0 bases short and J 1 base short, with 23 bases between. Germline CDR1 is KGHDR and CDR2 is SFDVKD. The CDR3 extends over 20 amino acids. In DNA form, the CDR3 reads TGTGCCACCAGTGATTTGCAACCGGGACTATTGACAAGGGGGAACACTGAAGCTTTCTTT. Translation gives CATSDLQPGLLTRGNTEAFF.

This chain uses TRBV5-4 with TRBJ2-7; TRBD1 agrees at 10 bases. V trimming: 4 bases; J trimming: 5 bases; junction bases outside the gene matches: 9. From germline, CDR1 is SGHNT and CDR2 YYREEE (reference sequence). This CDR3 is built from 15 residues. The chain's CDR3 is CASSQTGGANHEQYV. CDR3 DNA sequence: TGTGCCAGCAGCCAGACAGGGGGCGCAAACCACGAGCAGTACGTC.

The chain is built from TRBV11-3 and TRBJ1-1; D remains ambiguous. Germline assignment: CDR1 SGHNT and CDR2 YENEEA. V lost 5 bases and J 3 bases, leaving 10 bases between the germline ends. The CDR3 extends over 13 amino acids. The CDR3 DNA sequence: TGTGCCAGCAGCCTCGAACAGTACACTGAAGCTTTCTTT. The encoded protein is CASSLEQYTEAFF.

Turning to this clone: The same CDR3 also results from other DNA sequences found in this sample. CDR3 nucleotides: TGTGCCAGCTCACTTGGACAGGGGTACGAGCAGTACGTC. It translates to CASSLGQGYEQYV. The V call is TRBV18, the J call TRBJ2-7, with TRBD1 identical over 9 bases. This CDR3 is 13 amino acids long. V shed 4 bases and J 4 bases; nucleotides not matched to a gene: 2. Germline values: CDR1 KGHSH, CDR2 LQKENI.

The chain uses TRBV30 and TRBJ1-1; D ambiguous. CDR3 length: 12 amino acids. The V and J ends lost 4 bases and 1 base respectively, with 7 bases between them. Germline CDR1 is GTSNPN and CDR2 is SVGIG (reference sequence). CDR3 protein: CAWKTRNTEAFF. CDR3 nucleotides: TGTGCCTGGAAAACAAGGAACACTGAAGCTTTCTTT. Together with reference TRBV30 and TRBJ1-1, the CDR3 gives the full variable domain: SQTIHQWPATLVQPVGSPLSLECTVEGTSNPNLYWYRQAAGRGLQLLFYSVGIGQISSEVPQNLSASRPQDRQFILSSKKLLLSDSGFYLCAWKTRNTEAFFGQGTRLTVV.

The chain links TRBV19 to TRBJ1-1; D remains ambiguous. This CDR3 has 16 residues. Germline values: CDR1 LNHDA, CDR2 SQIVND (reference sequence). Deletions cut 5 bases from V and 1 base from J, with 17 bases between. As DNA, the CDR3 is TGTGCCAGTAGTGCCACCGGGATTCGAGGGAACACTGAAGCTTTCTTT. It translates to CASSATGIRGNTEAFF.

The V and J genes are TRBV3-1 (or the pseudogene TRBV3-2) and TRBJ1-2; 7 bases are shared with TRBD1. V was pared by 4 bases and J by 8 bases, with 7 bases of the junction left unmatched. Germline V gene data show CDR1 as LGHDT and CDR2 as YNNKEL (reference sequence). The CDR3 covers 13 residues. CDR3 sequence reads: CASSPRQGRGYTF. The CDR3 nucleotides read TGTGCCAGCAGCCCCCGACAGGGTAGAGGCTACACCTTC.

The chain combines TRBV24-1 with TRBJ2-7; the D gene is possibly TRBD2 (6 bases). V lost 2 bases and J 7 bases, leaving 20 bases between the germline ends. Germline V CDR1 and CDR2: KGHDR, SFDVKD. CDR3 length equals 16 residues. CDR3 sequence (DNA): TGTGCCACCAGTGATTGGGGGGTCCCCTCCTCTATAGAGCAGTACGTC. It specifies CATSDWGVPSSIEQYV.

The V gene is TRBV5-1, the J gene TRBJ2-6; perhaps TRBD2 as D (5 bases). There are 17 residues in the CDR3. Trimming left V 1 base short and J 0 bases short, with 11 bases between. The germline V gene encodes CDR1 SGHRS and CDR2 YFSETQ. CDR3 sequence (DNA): TGCGCCAGCAGCTTGTCACAGACTAACTCTGGGGCCAACGTCCTGACTTTC. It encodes CASSLSQTNSGANVLTF.

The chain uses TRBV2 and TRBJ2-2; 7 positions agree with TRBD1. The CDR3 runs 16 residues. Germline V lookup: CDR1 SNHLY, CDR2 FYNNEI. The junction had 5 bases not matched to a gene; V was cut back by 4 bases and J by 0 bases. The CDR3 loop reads CASSANRGANTGELFF. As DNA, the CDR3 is TGTGCCAGCAGTGCAAACAGGGGCGCGAACACCGGGGAGCTGTTTTTT.

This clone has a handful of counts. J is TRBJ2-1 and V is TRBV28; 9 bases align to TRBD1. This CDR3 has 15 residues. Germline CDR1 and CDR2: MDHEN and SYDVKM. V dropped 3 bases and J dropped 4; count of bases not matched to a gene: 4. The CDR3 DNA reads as TGTGCCAGCAGTTTGCGACAGGGGGGATACAATGAGCAGTTCTTC. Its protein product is CASSLRQGGYNEQFF.

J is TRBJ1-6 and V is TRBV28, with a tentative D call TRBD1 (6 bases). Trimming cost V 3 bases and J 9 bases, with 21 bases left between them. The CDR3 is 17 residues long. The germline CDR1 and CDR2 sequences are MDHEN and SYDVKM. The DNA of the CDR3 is TGTGCCAGCAGTTTGTACCCTTTGTTAGGGGGAATTTCACCCCTCCACTTT. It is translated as CASSLYPLLGGISPLHF.

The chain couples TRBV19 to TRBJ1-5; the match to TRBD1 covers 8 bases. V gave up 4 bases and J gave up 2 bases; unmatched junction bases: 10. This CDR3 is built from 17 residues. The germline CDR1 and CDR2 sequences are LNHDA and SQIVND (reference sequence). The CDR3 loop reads CASSNTGQGSGNQPQHF. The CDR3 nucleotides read TGTGCCAGTAGTAACACTGGACAGGGCTCGGGCAATCAGCCCCAGCATTTT.

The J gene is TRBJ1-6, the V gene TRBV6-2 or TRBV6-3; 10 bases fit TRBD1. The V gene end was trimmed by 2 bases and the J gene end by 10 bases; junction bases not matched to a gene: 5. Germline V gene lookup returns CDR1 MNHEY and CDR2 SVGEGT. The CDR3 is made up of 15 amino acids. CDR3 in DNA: TGTGCCAGCAGTTACACGGGACAGGGGAGCTCACCCCTCCACTTT. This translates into CASSYTGQGSSPLHF.

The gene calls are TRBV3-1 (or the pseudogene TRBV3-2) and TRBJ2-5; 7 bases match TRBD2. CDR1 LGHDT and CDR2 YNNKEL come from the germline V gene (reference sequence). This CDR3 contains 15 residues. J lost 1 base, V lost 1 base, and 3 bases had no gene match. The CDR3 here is CASSQGGGSQETQYF. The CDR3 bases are TGTGCCAGCAGCCAAGGGGGGGGTAGCCAAGAGACCCAGTACTTC.

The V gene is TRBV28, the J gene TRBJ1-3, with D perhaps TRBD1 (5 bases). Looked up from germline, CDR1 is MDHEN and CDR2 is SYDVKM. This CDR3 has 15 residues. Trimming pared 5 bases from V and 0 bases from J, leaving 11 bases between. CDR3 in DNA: TGTGCCAGCAGTCCCCTGACAGTCTCTGGAAACACCATATATTTT. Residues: CASSPLTVSGNTIYF.

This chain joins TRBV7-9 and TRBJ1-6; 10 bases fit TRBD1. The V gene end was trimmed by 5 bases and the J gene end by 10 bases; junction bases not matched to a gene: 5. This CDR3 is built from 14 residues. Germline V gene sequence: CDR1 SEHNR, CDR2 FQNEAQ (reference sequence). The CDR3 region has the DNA TGTGCCAGCAGCCCCGGGACAGGGGAATCACCCCTCCACTTT. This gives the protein CASSPGTGESPLHF.

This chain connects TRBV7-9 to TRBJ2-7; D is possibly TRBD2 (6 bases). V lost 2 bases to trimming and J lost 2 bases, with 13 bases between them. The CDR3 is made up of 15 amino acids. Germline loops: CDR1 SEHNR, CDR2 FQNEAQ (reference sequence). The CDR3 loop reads CASSLKDYPTYEQYF. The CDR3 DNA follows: TGTGCCAGCAGCTTAAAGGACTACCCAACCTACGAGCAGTACTTC. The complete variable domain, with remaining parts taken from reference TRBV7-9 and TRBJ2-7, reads DTGVSQNPRHKITKRGQNVTFRCDPISEHNRLYWYRQTLGQGPEFLTYFQNEAQLEKSRLLSDRFSAERPKGSFSTLEIQRTEQGDSAMYLCASSLKDYPTYEQYFGPGTRLTVT.

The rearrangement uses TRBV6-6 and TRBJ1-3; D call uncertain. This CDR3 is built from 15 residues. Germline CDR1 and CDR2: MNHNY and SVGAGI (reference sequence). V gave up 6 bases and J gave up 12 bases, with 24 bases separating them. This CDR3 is CASSSNTGSAGNIYF. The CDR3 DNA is TGTGCCAGCAGCTCGAACACGGGAAGCGCGGGGAACATATATTTT.

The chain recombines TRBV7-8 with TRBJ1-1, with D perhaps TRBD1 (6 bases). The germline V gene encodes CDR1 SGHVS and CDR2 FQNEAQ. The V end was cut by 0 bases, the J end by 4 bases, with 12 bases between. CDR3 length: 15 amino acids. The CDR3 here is CASSLAARGTTEAFF. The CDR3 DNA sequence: TGTGCCAGCAGCTTAGCGGCGAGGGGGACCACTGAAGCTTTCTTT.

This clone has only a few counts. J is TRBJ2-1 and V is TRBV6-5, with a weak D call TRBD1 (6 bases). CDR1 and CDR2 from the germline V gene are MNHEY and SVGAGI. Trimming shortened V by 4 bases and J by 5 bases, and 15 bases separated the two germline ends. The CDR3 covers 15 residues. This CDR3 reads CASSSGTSVNNEQFF. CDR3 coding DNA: TGTGCCAGCAGTTCCGGGACATCCGTAAACAATGAGCAGTTCTTC.

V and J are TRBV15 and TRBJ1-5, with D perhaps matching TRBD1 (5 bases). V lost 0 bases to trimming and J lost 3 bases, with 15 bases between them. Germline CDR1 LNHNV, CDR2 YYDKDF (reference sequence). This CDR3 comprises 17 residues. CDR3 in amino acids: CATSRDQAGSLNQPQHF. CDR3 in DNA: TGTGCCACCAGCAGAGATCAAGCAGGGTCCCTCAATCAGCCCCAGCATTTT.